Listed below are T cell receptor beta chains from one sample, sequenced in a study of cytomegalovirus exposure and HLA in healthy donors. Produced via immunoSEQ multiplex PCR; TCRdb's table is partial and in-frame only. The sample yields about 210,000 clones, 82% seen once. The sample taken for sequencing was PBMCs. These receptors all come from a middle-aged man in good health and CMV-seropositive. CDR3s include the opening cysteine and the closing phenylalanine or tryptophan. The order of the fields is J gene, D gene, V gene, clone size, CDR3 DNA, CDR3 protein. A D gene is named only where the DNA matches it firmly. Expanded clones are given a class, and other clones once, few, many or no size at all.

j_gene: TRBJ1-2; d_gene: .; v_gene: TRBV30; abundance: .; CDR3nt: TGTGCCTGGATGTCCCGGGGGGGTTTTAGGTATGGCTACACCTTC; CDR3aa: CAWMSRGGFRYGYTF
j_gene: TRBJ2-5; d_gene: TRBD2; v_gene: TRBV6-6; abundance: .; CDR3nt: TGTGCCAGCCGCGGAGCGGGAGGTCGGGAGACCCAGTACTTC; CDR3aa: CASRGAGGRETQYF
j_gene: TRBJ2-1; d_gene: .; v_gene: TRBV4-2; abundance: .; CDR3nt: TGTGCCAGCAGCCAGATAATTCTAGCGAGCAATGAGCAGTTCTTC; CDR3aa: CASSQIILASNEQFF
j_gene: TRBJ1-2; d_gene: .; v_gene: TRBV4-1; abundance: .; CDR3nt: TGCGCCAGCAGCCAAGATGGAGCCAGGGGCTATGGCTACACCTTC; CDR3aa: CASSQDGARGYGYTF
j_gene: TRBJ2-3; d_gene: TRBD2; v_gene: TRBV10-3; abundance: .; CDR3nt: TGTGCCATCAGTGATTCCCGACTAGCGGGAGTGCACGGTAGCACAGATACGCAGTATTTT; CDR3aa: CAISDSRLAGVHGSTDTQYF
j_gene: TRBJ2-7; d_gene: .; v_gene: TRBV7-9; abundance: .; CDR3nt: TGTGCCAGCAGCTTAGGGCGGCCCTCCTACGAGCAGTACTTC; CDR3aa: CASSLGRPSYEQYF
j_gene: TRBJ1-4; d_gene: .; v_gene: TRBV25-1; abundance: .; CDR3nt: TGTGCCAGCAGTGGCACCCGGGTGGGAGTCTTCGGGAAACTGTTTTTT; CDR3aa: CASSGTRVGVFGKLFF
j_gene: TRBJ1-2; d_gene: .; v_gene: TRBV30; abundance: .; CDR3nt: TGTGCCTGGAGTGCCCAGGGGAACTATGGCTACACCTTC; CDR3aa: CAWSAQGNYGYTF
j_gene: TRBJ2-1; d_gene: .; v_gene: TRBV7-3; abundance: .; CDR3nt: TGTGCCAGCAGCTTTTCCAACAGTGAGCAGTTCTTC; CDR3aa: CASSFSNSEQFF
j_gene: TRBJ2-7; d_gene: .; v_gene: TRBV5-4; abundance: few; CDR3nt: TGTGCCAGCAGCATTAGGGGGAACTCCTACGAGCAGTACTTC; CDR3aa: CASSIRGNSYEQYF
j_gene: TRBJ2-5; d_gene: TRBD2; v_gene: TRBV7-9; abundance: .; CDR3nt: TGTGCCAGCAGCCAGGGACTAGCGGGAGGGCAAGAGACCCAGTACTTC; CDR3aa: CASSQGLAGGQETQYF
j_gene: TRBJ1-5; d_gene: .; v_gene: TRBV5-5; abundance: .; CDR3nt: TGTGCCAGCAGCTTGGTAGGGGGCAATCAGCCCCAGCATTTT; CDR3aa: CASSLVGGNQPQHF
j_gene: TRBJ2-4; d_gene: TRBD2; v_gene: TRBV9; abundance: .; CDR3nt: TGCCTTTGCGGGGGGGACGGAAATGTTCGAAACATTCAGTACTTC; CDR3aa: CLCGGDGNVRNIQYF
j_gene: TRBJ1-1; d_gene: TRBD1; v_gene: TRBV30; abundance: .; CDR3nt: TGTGCCTGGAGTGCGGGACAGTCTGAAGCTTTCTTT; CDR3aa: CAWSAGQSEAFF
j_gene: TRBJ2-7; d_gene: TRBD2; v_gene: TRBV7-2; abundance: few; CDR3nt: TGTGCCAGCAGCTTAGCTGCTAGCGGGAGGGAATACGAGCAGTACTTC; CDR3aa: CASSLAASGREYEQYF
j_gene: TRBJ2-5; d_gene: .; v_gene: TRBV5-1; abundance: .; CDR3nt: TGCGCCAGCGCCCTAGCGACGGGAGAGACCCAGTACTTC; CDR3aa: CASALATGETQYF
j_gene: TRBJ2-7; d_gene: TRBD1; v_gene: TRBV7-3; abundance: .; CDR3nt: TGTGCCAGCAGGTCACAGGGGACCTACGAGCAGTACTTC; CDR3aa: CASRSQGTYEQYF
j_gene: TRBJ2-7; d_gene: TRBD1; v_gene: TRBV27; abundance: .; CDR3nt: TGTGCCAGCAGTATCCAGGGGGCGGCTGAGCAGTACTTC; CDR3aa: CASSIQGAAEQYF
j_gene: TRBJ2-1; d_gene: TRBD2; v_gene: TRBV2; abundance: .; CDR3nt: TGTGCCAACCTAGCGGGAGGGCGGTCTGGCCACAATGAGCAGTTCTTC; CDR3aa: CANLAGGRSGHNEQFF
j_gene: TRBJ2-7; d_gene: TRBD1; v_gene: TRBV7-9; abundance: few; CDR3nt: TGTGCCAGCAGCTTAGCTTCCGGGACAGCGGCAGTCCACGAGCAGTACTTC; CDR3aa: CASSLASGTAAVHEQYF
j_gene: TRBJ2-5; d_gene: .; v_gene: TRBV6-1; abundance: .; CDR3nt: TGTGCCAGCAGTGCGCTCAGGGGGGACCAAGAGACCCAGTACTTC; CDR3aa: CASSALRGDQETQYF
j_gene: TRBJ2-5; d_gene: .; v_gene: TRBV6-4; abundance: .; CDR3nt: TGTGCCAGCAGTGCGGTCGCCCGGGAGACCCAGTACTTC; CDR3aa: CASSAVARETQYF
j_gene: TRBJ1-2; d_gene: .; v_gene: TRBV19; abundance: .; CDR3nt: TGTGCCAGTAGTATTGTAGGGGCGACAGGCGTAACCTTC; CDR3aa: CASSIVGATGVTF
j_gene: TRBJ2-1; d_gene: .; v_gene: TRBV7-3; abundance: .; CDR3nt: TGTGCCAGCAGCTTTTCAGGATCCTACAATGAGCAGTTCTTC; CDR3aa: CASSFSGSYNEQFF
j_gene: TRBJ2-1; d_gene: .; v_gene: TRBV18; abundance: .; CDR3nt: TGTGCCAGCTCACCGCTAGCTGCTGAGCAGTTCTTC; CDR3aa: CASSPLAAEQFF
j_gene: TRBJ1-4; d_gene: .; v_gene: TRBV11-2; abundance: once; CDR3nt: TGTGCCAGCAGCCCCGGCCTCAGACGGGATGAAAAACTGTTTTTT; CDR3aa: CASSPGLRRDEKLFF
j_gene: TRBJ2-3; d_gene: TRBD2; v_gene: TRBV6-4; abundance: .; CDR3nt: TGTGCCAGCAGTGACTCCTCACTAGCGGGAGGCGTTAATACGCAGTATTTT; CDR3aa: CASSDSSLAGGVNTQYF
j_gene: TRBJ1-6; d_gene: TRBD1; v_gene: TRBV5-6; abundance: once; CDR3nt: TGTGCCAGCAGCTTGTACAGGGGTTCATCACCCCTCCACTTT; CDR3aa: CASSLYRGSSPLHF
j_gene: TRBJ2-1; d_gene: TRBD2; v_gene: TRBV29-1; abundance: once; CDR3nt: TGCAGCCAGAGCGGGAGACTTGGTGAGCAGTTCTTC; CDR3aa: CSQSGRLGEQFF
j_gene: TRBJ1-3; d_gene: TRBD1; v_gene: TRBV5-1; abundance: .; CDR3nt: TGCGCCAGCAGCCCCGGGACAGGTCGACTTGGACTTTTT; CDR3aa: CASSPGTGRLGLF
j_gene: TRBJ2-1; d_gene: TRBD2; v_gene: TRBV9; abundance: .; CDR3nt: TGTGCCAGCAGCGTAGGTTCCAGCGGGAGGCACACCTACAATGAGCAGTTCTTC; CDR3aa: CASSVGSSGRHTYNEQFF
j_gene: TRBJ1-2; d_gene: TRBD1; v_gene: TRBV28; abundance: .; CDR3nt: TGTGCCAGCAGGCAGGGGTCGCGACAGGGGGCGCATGGCTACACCTTC; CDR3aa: CASRQGSRQGAHGYTF
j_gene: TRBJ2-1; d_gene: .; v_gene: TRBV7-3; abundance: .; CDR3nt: TGTGCCAGCAGCTTGAGACTAGGGCTTTACAATGAGCAGTTCTTC; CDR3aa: CASSLRLGLYNEQFF
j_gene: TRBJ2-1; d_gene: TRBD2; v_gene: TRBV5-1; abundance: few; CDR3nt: TGCGCCAGCAGCTCCGGGACTAGCGGATTCTACAATGAGCAGTTCTTC; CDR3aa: CASSSGTSGFYNEQFF
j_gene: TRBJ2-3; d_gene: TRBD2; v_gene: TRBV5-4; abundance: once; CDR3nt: TGTGCCAGCAGCTTAGCAGCGGGAGCCACCACAGATACGCAGTATTTT; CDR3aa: CASSLAAGATTDTQYF
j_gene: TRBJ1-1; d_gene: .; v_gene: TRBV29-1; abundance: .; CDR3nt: TGCAGCGTCGGACTTCCAGCTTTCTTT; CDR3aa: CSVGLPAFF
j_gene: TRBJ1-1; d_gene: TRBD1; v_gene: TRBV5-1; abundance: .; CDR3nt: TGCGCCAGCAGCTGGACAGGGGATGGGGCGGCTGAAGCTTTCTTT; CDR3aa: CASSWTGDGAAEAFF
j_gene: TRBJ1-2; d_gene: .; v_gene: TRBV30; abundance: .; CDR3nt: TGTGCCTGGAATGGGGAGGGGAACTATGGCTACACCTTC; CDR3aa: CAWNGEGNYGYTF
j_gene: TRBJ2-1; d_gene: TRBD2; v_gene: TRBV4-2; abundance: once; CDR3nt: TGTGCCAGCAGCCAGACTAGCGGGGACTACAATGAGCAGTTCTTC; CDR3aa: CASSQTSGDYNEQFF
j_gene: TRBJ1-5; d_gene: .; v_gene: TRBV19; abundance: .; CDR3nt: TGTGCCAGTCGCGAAACAGGGCGAAGCAATCAGCCCCAGCATTTT; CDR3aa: CASRETGRSNQPQHF
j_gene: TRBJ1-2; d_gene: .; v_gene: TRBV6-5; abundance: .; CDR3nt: TGTGCCAGCAGGGCCCCTGGTGTCCACTATGGCTACACCTTC; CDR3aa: CASRAPGVHYGYTF
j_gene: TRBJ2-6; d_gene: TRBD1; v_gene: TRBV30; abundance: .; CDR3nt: TGTGCCTGGAGTCCCCGGACAGGGGGCATTAGTTCTGGGGCCAACGTCCTGACTTTC; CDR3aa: CAWSPRTGGISSGANVLTF
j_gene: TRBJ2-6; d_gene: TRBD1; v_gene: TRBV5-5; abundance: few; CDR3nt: TGTGCCAGCAGGGGACAGGGTCCCTCTGGGGCCAACGTCCTGACTTTC; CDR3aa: CASRGQGPSGANVLTF
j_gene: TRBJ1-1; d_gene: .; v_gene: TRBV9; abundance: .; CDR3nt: TGTGCCAGCAGCGGGACAGTTAACACTGAAGCTTTCTTT; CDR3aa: CASSGTVNTEAFF
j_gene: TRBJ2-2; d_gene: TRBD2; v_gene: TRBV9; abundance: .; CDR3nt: TGTGCCAGCAGCCCCTTAGCGGGAGTGGGCACCGGGGAGCTGTTTTTT; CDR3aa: CASSPLAGVGTGELFF